The clone carrying this T cell receptor (beta chain) came up many times. What it binds is unknown. The sample is drawn from a study of T-cell memory formation after mild COVID-19. Across the whole study: TCR clustering was largely donor specific. Findings and limits, study-wide: Day 15 to 85 contracting clones showed balanced CD4/CD8; later expanders leaned CD4+. Pre-infection memory harbored some responding clones, suggesting cross-reactive memory joined.

In TCRdb, the 5' RACE reads were re-called with MiXCR into one record per CDR3 protein. The profile shows around 27,000 distinct CDR3 sequences, 7.4% of them singletons. This CDR3 spans 14 amino acids. Germline-derived CDR1 and CDR2 are WSHSY and SAAADI. The germline V and J ends were trimmed by 8 bases and 1 base, with 13 bases remaining between them. The rearrangement uses TRBV10-2 and TRBJ2-3; D is unclear. The material sequenced was PBMCs or a T cell subset sorted from them (not recorded which). This sequence originates from an adult woman who had mild COVID-19 (a few samples of this study predate the infection). Cell type and time point are not known. The CDR3 spells CASLGNSGTDTQYF. The CDR3, as DNA: TGCGCCAGCCTGGGAAACTCCGGCACAGATACGCAGTATTTT.